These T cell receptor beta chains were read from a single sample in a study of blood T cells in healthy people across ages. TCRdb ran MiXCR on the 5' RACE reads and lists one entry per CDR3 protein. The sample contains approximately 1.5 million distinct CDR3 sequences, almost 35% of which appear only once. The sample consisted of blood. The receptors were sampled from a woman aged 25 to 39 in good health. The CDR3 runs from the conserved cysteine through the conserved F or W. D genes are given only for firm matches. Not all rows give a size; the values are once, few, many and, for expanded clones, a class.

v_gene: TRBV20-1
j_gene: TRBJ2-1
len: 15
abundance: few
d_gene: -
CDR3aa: CSARPGYSSYNEQFF
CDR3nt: TGCAGTGCCCGACCCGGGTACAGCTCCTACAATGAGCAGTTCTTC

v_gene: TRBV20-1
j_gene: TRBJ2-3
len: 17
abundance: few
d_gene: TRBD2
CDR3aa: CSAPPRSLAGGPDTQYF
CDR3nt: TGCAGTGCTCCCCCTAGGTCTCTAGCGGGGGGGCCAGATACGCAGTATTTT

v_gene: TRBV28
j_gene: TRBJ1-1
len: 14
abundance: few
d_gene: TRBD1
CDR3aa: CASRPGQRNTEAFF
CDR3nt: TGTGCCAGCAGGCCGGGACAGCGGAACACTGAAGCTTTCTTT

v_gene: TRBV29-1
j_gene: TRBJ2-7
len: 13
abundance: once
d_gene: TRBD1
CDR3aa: CSTEDRASYEQYF
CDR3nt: TGCAGCACAGAGGACAGGGCCAGCTACGAGCAGTACTTC

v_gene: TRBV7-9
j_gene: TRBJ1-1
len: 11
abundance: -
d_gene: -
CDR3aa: CASTMWTEAFF
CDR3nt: TGTGCCAGCACCATGTGGACTGAAGCTTTCTTT

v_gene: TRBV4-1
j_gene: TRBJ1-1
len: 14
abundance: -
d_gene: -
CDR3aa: CASSHRVMNTEDFF
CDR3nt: TGCGCCAGCAGCCACCGGGTAATGAACACTGAAGATTTCTTT

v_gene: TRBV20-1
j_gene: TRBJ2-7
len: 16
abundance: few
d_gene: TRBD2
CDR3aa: CSARDELAGNSYEQYF
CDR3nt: TGCAGTGCTAGAGATGAGCTAGCGGGCAACTCCTACGAGCAGTACTTC

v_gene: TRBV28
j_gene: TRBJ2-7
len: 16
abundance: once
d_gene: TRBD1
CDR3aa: CTSSRSTGVSSYEQYF
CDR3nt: TGTACCAGCAGTCGCTCGACAGGGGTTAGCTCCTACGAGCAGTACTTC

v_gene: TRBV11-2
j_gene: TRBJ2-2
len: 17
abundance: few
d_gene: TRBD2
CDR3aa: CASSFSGGARNTGELFF
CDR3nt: TGTGCCAGCAGCTTCAGCGGGGGGGCCCGTAACACCGGGGAGCTGTTTTTT

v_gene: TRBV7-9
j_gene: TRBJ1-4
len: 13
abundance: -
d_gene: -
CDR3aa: CASSRGEGEKLFF
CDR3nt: TGTGCCAGCTCGAGGGGAGAGGGTGAAAAACTGTTTTTT

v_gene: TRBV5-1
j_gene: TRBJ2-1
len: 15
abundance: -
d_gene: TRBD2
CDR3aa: CARNLAGGRWNEQFF
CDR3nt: TGCGCCAGAAACCTAGCGGGGGGCCGTTGGAATGAGCAGTTCTTC

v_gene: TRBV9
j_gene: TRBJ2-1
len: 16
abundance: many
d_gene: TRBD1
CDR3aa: CASSVGQGSSYNEQFF
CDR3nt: TGTGCCAGCAGCGTAGGACAGGGGAGCTCCTACAATGAGCAGTTCTTC

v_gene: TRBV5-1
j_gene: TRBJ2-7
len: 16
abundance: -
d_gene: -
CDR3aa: CASRRGWGLGEYEQYF
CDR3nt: TGCGCCAGCCGACGGGGATGGGGACTCGGGGAATACGAGCAGTACTTC

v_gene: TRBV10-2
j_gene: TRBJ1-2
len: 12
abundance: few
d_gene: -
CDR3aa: CASSDINAGYTF
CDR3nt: TGCGCCAGCAGTGATATAAATGCTGGCTACACCTTC

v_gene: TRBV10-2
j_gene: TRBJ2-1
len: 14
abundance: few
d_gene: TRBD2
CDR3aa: CASSETGLAGEQFF
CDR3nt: TGCGCCAGCAGTGAGACTGGACTAGCCGGGGAGCAGTTCTTC

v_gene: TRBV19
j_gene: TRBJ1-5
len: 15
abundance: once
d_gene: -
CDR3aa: CASSGAGTTNQPQHF
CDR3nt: TGTGCCAGTAGTGGCGCCGGGACAACCAATCAGCCCCAGCATTTT

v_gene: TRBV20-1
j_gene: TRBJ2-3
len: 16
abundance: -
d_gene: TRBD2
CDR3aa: CSARGRPGLLTDTQYF
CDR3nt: TGCAGTGCTAGGGGGAGACCGGGACTACTCACAGATACGCAGTATTTT

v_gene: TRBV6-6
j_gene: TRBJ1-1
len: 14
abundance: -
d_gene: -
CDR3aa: CASRPGQMGAEAFF
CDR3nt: TGTGCCAGCAGACCGGGACAAATGGGCGCTGAAGCTTTCTTT

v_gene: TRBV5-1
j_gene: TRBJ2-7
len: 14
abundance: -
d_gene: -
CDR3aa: CASSLAARHYEQYF
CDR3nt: TGCGCCAGCAGTCTAGCAGCCAGGCACTACGAGCAGTACTTC

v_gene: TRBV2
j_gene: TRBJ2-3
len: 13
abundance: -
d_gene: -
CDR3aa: CASSITGRDTQYF
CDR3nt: TGTGCCAGCAGTATAACAGGGAGAGATACGCAGTATTTT

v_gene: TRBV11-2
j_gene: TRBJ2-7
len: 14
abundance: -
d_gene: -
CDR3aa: CTSKPGDTYYEQYF
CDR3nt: TGTACCAGCAAGCCCGGGGACACATACTACGAGCAGTACTTC

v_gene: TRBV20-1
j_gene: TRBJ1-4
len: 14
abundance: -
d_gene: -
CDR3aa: CSARIRGVGEKLFF
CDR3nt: TGCAGTGCTAGGATCAGGGGAGTAGGTGAAAAACTGTTTTTT

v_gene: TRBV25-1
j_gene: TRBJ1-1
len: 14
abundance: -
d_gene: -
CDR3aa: CASSALRADTEAFF
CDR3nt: TGTGCCAGCAGTGCCCTGAGGGCAGACACTGAAGCTTTCTTT

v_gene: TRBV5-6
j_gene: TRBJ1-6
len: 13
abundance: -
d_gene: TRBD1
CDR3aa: CASSSQGASPLHF
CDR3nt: TGTGCCAGCAGCTCTCAGGGGGCTTCACCCCTCCACTTT

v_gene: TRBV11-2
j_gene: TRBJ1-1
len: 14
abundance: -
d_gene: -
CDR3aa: CASSQTRGGTEAFF
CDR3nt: TGTGCCAGCAGCCAGACTAGGGGTGGCACTGAAGCTTTCTTT